Listed below are T cell receptor beta chains from one sample, sequenced in a study of T cells after somatic rescue of genetic block. The repertoire was sequenced with immunoSEQ multiplex PCR; TCRdb's copy has only in-frame clones and lacks some. The table has 10,000 to 15,000 clones, 60% to 75% seen once. The sequenced sample was peripheral blood mononuclear cells (PBMCs). The source is a boy aged 5-17 years. Each CDR3 is given with its conserved first and last residue. The D gene is left open where the match is weak. Rows give clone size only sometimes, using once, few, many, or a class for an expanded clone.

CDR3aa,CDR3nt,j_gene,v_gene,abundance,d_gene
CAISKGTDSYEQYF,TGTGCCATCAGTAAGGGGACAGACTCCTACGAGCAGTACTTC,TRBJ2-7,TRBV10-3,-,TRBD1
CASSEGGSGRTEAFF,TGCGCCAGCAGTGAAGGAGGCAGCGGACGCACTGAAGCTTTCTTT,TRBJ1-1,TRBV10-1,-,-
CASSPSRGLAGTGTQYF,TGTGCCAGCAGCCCTAGTCGAGGACTAGCGGGAACTGGTACGCAGTATTTT,TRBJ2-3,TRBV7-9,few,TRBD2
CASRGAGNPTSKNIQYF,TGTGCCAGCAGGGGAGCAGGAAACCCGACTTCCAAAAACATTCAGTACTTC,TRBJ2-4,TRBV18,-,-
CASSFEGQGVYF,TGTGCCAGCAGTTTCGAGGGACAGGGGGTTTACTTC,TRBJ2-4,TRBV28,-,TRBD1
CASSARASASGSRYNEQFF,TGTGCCAGCAGCGCCCGCGCCTCAGCTAGCGGGAGTAGGTACAATGAGCAGTTCTTC,TRBJ2-1,TRBV9,-,TRBD2
CASSQLGTGTSNTGELFF,TGTGCCAGCAGCCAATTAGGGACGGGGACTAGTAACACCGGGGAGCTGTTTTTT,TRBJ2-2,TRBV4-2,once,TRBD2
CASSYFGTGGGYEQYF,TGTGCCAGCAGTTACTTTGGGACAGGGGGCGGGTACGAGCAGTACTTC,TRBJ2-7,TRBV6-5,-,TRBD1
CASSYFGQALGEKLFF,TGTGCCAGCAGTTACTTCGGACAGGCCCTGGGTGAAAAACTGTTTTTT,TRBJ1-4,TRBV6-6,-,TRBD1
CASSLVGAAEAFF,TGTGCCAGCAGCTTGGTGGGTGCAGCTGAAGCTTTCTTT,TRBJ1-1,TRBV7-9,-,-
CASSGPGQGANQPQHF,TGTGCCAGCAGTGGACCGGGACAGGGGGCGAATCAGCCCCAGCATTTT,TRBJ1-5,TRBV25-1,-,TRBD1
CASSSEPNSYYGYTF,TGTGCCAGCAGCTCCGAACCCAACAGTTACTATGGCTACACCTTC,TRBJ1-2,TRBV4-2,-,-
CASSLGPNSDYSNQPQHF,TGCGCCAGCAGCTTGGGGCCTAACAGCGATTATAGCAATCAGCCCCAGCATTTT,TRBJ1-5,TRBV5-1,-,-
CAWSVERTSSYNSPLHF,TGTGCCTGGAGTGTAGAGAGAACCAGCTCCTATAATTCACCCCTCCACTTT,TRBJ1-6,TRBV30,-,-
CASSIGTSYGYTF,TGTGCCAGCAGCATAGGGACTTCCTATGGCTACACCTTC,TRBJ1-2,TRBV7-9,-,-
CASTQDRGRDGYTF,TGTGCCAGTACACAAGACAGGGGACGGGATGGCTACACCTTC,TRBJ1-2,TRBV19,-,TRBD1
CASSESVLNTGELFF,TGTGCCAGCAGTGAATCCGTTCTGAACACCGGGGAGCTGTTTTTT,TRBJ2-2,TRBV6-1,medium-sized,-
CASSLRGPFTDTQYF,TGCGCCAGCAGCTTACGGGGGCCGTTCACAGATACGCAGTATTTT,TRBJ2-3,TRBV5-1,-,-
CASSYSPSSYNEQFF,TGTGCCAGCAGTTACTCACCCTCCTCCTACAATGAGCAGTTCTTC,TRBJ2-1,TRBV6-5,-,-
CASGHGTQTYEQYF,TGTGCCAGCGGGCACGGGACCCAGACCTACGAGCAGTACTTC,TRBJ2-7,TRBV28,-,-
CAWSVPGTASYSNQPQHF,TGTGCCTGGAGTGTACCGGGAACGGCCTCGTATAGCAATCAGCCCCAGCATTTT,TRBJ1-5,TRBV30,-,-
CASSPAGGEQYF,TGCGCCAGCAGCCCAGCCGGGGGCGAGCAGTACTTC,TRBJ2-7,TRBV5-1,-,-
CASSLQGIMNTEAFF,TGTGCCAGCAGCTTACAGGGGATTATGAACACTGAAGCTTTCTTT,TRBJ1-1,TRBV7-8,-,-
CASSWSGTANQPQHF,TGTGCCAGCAGTTGGTCCGGGACAGCCAATCAGCCCCAGCATTTT,TRBJ1-5,TRBV6-1,-,TRBD1
CASSEFRGGGTDTQYF,TGTGCCAGCAGTGAATTTCGGGGAGGGGGCACAGATACGCAGTATTTT,TRBJ2-3,TRBV25-1,once,TRBD2
CASSFEGQGVYF,TGTGCCAGCAGTTTCGAGGGACAGGGAGTTTACTTC,TRBJ2-4,TRBV28,once,TRBD1
CAIRGTGTEQYF,TGTGCCATCAGGGGGACAGGGACCGAGCAGTACTTC,TRBJ2-7,TRBV10-3,-,TRBD1
CASSLRVFLGAGGNTIYF,TGTGCCAGCAGCTTGCGCGTTTTTTTGGGGGCAGGTGGAAACACCATATATTTT,TRBJ1-3,TRBV5-8,-,-
CASSPDRGSYNEQFF,TGTGCCAGCTCCCCAGACAGGGGATCCTACAATGAGCAGTTCTTC,TRBJ2-1,TRBV18,-,TRBD1
CAISGSTSGATPYNEQFF,TGTGCCATCAGTGGGAGTACTAGCGGCGCTACCCCCTACAATGAGCAGTTCTTC,TRBJ2-1,TRBV10-3,-,TRBD2
CASTDTWRRDKYGYTF,TGTGCCAGTACCGATACTTGGCGCCGGGACAAATATGGCTACACCTTC,TRBJ1-2,TRBV19,-,-
CASRSLYTQYF,TGTGCCAGCAGGAGCCTTTATACGCAGTATTTT,TRBJ2-3,TRBV28,-,-